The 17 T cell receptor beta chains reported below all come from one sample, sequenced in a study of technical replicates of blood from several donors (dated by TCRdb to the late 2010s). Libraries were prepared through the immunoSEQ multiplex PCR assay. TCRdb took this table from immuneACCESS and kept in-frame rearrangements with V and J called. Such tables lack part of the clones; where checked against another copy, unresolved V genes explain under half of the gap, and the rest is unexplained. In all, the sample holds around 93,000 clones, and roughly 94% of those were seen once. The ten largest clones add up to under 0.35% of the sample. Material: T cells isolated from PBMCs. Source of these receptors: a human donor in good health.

The CDR3 loop is CASSLVSGETDTQYF. The CDR3 nucleotides read TGCGCCAGCAGCTTGGTGTCAGGGGAGACAGATACGCAGTATTTT. The chain couples TRBV5-1 to TRBJ2-3, with D possibly being TRBD1 (6 bases). CDR3 length equals 15 residues. Germline V CDR1 and CDR2: SGHRS, YFSETQ. V lost 0 bases to trimming and J lost 3 bases, with 11 bases between them.

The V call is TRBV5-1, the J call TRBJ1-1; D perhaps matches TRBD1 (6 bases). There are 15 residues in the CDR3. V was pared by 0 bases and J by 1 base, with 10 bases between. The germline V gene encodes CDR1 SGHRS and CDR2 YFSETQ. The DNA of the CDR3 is TGCGCCAGCAGCTTGGCTGGCAGGGGGAACACTGAAGCTTTCTTT. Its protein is CASSLAGRGNTEAFF.

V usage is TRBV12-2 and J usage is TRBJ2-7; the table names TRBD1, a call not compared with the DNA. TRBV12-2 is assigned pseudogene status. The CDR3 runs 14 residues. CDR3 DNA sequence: TGTGCAAGTCACTCAAAGGACAGCTCCTACGAGCAGTACTTC. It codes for CASHSKDSSYEQYF.

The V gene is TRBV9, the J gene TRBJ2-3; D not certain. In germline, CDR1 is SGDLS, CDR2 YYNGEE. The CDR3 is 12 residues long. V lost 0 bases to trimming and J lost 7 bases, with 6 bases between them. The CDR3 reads CASSVGPYTQYF. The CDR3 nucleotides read TGTGCCAGCAGCGTAGGTCCGTATACGCAGTATTTT.

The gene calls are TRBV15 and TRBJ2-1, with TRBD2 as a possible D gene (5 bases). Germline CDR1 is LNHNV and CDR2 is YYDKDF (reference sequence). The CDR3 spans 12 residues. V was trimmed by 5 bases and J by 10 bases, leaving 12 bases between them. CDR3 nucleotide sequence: TGTGCCACCAGCCACACTAGGAGGGAGCAGTTCTTC. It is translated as CATSHTRREQFF.

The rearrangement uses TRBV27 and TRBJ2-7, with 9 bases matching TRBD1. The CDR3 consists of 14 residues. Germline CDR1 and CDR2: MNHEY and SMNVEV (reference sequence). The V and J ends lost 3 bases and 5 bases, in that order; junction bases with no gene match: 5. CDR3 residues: CASSLGQGVHEQYF. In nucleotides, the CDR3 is TGTGCCAGCAGTTTGGGACAGGGCGTCCACGAGCAGTACTTC.

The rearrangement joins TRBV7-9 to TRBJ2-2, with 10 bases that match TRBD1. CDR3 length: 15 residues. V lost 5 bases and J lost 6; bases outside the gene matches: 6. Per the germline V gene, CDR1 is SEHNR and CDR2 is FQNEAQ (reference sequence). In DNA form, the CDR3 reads TGTGCCAGCAGCATCGGGACAGGGGAGGCCGGGGAGCTGTTTTTT. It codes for CASSIGTGEAGELFF.

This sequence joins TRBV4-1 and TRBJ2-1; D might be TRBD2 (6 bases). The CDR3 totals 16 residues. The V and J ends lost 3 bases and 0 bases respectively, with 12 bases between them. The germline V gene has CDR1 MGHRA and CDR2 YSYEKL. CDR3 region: CASSQWDSSSYNEQFF. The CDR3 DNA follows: TGCGCCAGCAGCCAGTGGGACTCGAGCTCCTACAATGAGCAGTTCTTC.

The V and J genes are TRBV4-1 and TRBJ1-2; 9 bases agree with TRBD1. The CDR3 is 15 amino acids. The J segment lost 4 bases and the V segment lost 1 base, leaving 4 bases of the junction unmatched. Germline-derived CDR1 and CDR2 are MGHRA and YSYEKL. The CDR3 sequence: CASSQGTGEFYGYTF. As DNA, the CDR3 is TGCGCCAGCAGCCAAGGGACAGGGGAGTTCTATGGCTACACCTTC.

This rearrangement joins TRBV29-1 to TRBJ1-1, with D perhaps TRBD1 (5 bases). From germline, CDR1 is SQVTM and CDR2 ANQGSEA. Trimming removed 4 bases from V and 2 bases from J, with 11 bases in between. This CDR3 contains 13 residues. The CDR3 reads CSVGRGTNTEAFF. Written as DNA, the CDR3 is TGCAGCGTTGGGAGGGGAACTAACACTGAAGCTTTCTTT.

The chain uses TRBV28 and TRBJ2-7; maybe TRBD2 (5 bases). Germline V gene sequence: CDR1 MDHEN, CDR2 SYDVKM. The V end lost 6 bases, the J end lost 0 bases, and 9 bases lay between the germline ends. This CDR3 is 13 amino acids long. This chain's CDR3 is CASRTIGSYEQYF. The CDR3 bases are TGTGCCAGCAGGACTATTGGCTCCTACGAGCAGTACTTC.

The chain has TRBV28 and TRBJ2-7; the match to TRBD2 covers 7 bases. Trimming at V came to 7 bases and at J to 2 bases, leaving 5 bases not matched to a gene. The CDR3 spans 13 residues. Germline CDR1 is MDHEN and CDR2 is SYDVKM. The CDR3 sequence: CASTSGTPYEQYF. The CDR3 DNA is TGTGCCAGCACTAGCGGCACCCCCTACGAGCAGTACTTC.

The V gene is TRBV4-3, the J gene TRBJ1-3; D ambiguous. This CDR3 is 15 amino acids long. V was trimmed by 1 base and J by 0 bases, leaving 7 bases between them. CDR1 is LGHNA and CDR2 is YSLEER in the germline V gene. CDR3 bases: TGCGCCAGCAGCCAAGGCAGACACTCTGGAAACACCATATATTTT. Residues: CASSQGRHSGNTIYF.

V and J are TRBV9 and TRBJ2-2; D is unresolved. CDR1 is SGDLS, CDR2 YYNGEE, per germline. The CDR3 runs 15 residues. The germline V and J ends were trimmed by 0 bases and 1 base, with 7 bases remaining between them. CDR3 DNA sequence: TGTGCCAGCAGCGTAGATATCGGGAACACCGGGGAGCTGTTTTTT. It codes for CASSVDIGNTGELFF. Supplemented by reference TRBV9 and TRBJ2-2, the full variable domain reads DSGVTQTPKHLITATGQRVTLRCSPRSGDLSVYWYQQSLDQGLQFLIQYYNGEERAKGNILERFSAQQFPDLHSELNLSSLELGDSALYFCASSVDIGNTGELFFGEGSRLTVL.

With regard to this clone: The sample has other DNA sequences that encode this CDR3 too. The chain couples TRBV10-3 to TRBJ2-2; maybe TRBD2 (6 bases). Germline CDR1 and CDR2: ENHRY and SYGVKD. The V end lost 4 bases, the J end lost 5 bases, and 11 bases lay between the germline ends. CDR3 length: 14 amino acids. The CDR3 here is CAISVGGNTGELFF. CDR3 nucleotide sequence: TGTGCCATCAGTGTAGGCGGGAATACCGGGGAGCTGTTTTTT.

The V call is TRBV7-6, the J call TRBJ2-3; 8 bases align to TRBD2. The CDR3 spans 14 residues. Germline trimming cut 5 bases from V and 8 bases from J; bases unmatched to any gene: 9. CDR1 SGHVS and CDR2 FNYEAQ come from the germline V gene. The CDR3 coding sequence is TGTGCCAGCAGCGCCACGACTAGCGCTTCTACGCAGTATTTT. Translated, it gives CASSATTSASTQYF.

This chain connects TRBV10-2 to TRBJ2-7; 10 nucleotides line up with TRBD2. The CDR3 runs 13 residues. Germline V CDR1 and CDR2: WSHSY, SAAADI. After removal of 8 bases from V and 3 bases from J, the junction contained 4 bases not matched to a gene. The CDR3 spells CASATSGIYEQYF. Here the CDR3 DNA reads TGCGCCAGCGCAACTAGCGGGATCTACGAGCAGTACTTC.